This record looks at one T cell receptor beta chain sequence and its context. Its antigen is as yet unknown. Germline V gene data show CDR1 as MDHEN and CDR2 as SYDVKM. V was cut by 0 bases and J by 6 bases, with 14 bases left in between. The CDR3 sequence is 16 residues long. When the RNA was reverse transcribed, random hexamers were used with an input of roughly 0.5 to 1 ug. The authors amplified TCR beta CDR3 across 54 Vbeta and 13 Jbeta using immunoSEQ multiplex PCR. TCRdb re-analysed the immunoSEQ multiplex PCR reads in MiXCR, keeping a single row per CDR3 protein. The sample lists 250,000 to 300,000 distinct CDR3 sequences; around 89% were seen once. The sample belongs to a study of CD8 T cells in Susac syndrome. Broader study findings: The authors acknowledged that the study's TCR sequencing and HLA analysis involved relatively few individuals.

The patients who served as multiple sclerosis controls were treatment-naive and had stable or active relapsing-remitting disease that fulfilled the revised McDonald criteria. The TEMRA cells underwent FACS enrichment, while the CD8+ and CD4+ T cells underwent negative isolation. The rearrangement joins TRBV28 to TRBJ2-2; weak D call: TRBD1 (6 bases). This clonotype originated in a human donor with multiple sclerosis. Sequencing was carried out using CD8+ T cells from PBMCs. CDR3 sequence: CASSLWYRAIPGELFF. In DNA, the CDR3 is TGTGCCAGCAGTTTATGGTACAGGGCCATCCCCGGGGAGCTGTTTTTT.